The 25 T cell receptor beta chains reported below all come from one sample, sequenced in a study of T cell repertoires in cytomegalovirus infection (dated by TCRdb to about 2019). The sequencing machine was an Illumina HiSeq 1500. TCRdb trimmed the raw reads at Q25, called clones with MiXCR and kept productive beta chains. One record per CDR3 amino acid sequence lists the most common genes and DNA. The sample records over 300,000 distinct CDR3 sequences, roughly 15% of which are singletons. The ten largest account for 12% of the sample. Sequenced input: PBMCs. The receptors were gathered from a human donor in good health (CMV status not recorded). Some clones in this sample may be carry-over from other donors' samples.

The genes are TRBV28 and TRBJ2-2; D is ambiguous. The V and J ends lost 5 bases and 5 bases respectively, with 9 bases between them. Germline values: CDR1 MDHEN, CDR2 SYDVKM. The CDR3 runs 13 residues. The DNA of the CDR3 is TGTGCCAGCAGTAACTTTCTAACCGGGGAGCTGTTTTTT. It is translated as CASSNFLTGELFF.

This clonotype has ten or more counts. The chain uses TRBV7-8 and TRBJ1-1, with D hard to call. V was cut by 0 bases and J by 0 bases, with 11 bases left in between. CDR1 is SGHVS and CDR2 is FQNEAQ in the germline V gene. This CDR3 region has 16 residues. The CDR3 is CASSLAPGRMNTEAFF. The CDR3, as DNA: TGTGCCAGCAGCTTAGCACCCGGTCGGATGAACACTGAAGCTTTCTTT.

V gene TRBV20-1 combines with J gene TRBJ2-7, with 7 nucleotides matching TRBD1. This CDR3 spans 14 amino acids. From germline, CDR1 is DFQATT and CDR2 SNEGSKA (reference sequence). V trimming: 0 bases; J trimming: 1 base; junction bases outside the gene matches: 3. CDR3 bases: TGCAGTGCTAGAGATCTGGGACAGTCCTACGAGCAGTACTTC. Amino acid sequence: CSARDLGQSYEQYF.

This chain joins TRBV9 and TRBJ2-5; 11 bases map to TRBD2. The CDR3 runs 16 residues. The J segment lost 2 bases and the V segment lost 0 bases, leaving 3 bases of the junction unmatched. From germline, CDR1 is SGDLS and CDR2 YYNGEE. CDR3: CASSVGPSGGQETQYF. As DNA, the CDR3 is TGTGCCAGCAGCGTAGGTCCTAGCGGGGGGCAAGAGACCCAGTACTTC.

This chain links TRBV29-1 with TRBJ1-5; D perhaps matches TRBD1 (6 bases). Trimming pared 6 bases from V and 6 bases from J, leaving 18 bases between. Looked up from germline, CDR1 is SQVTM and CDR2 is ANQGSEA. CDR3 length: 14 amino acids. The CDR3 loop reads CSVTTGWDGQPQHF. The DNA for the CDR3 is TGCAGCGTAACCACAGGGTGGGACGGTCAGCCCCAGCATTTT.

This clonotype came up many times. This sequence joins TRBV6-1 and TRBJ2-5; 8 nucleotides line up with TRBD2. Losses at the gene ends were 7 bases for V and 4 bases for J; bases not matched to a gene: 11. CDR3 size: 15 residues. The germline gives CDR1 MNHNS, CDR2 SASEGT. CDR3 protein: CASTDLGLAPETQYF. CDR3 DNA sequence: TGTGCCAGCACCGACCTCGGACTAGCTCCAGAGACCCAGTACTTC.

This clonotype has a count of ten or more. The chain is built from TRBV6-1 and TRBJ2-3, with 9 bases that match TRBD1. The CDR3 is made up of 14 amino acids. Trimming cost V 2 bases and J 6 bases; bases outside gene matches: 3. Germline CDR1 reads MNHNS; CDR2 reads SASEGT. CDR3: CASSEWTGADTQYF. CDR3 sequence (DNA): TGTGCCAGCAGTGAATGGACAGGGGCGGATACGCAGTATTTT.

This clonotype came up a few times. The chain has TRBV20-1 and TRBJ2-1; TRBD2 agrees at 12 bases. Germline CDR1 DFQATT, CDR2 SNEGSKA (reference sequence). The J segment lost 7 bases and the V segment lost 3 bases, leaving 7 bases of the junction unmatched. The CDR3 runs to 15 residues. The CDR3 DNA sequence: TGCAGTGCTAGGGGGCTAGCGGGGGGGCTTAATGAGCAGTTCTTC. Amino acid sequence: CSARGLAGGLNEQFF.

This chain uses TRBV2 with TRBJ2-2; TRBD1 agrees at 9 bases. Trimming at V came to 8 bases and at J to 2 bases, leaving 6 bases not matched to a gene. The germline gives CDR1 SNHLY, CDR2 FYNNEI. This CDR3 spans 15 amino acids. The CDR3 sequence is CASAWDRVNTGELFF. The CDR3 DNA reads TGTGCCAGCGCCTGGGACAGGGTCAACACCGGGGAGCTGTTTTTT.

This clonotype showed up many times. The CDR3 coding sequence is TGTGCCAGCAGCCCCCGGGGGGGCATAGATACGCAGTATTTT. Translation gives CASSPRGGIDTQYF. This rearrangement joins TRBV11-2 to TRBJ2-3; 8 positions match TRBD2. The CDR3 length is 14 residues. Germline V gene data show CDR1 as SGHAT and CDR2 as FQNNGV. V was pared by 5 bases and J by 5 bases, with 6 bases of the junction left unmatched. The full variable domain, rest sourced from reference TRBV11-2 and TRBJ2-3, is EAGVAQSPRYKIIEKRQSVAFWCNPISGHATLYWYQQILGQGPKLLIQFQNNGVVDDSQLPKDRFSAERLKGVDSTLKIQPAKLEDSAVYLCASSPRGGIDTQYFGPGTRLTVL.

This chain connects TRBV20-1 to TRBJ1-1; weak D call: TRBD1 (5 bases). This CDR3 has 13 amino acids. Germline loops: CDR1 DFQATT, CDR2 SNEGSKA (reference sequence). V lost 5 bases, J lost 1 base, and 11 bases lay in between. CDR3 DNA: TGCAGTGCTGCCGGGACTGAGAACACTGAAGCTTTCTTT. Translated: CSAAGTENTEAFF.

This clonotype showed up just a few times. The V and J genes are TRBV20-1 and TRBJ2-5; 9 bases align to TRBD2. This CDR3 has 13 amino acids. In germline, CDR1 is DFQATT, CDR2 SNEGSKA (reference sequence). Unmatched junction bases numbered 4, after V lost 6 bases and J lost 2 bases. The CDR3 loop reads CSASGGPQETQYF. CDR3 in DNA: TGCAGTGCGAGCGGGGGGCCACAAGAGACCCAGTACTTC.

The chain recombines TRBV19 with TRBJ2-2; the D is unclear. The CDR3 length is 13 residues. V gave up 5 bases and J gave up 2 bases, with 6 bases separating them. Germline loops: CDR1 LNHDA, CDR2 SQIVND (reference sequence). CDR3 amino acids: CASSDINTGELFF. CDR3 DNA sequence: TGTGCCAGTAGTGATATTAACACCGGGGAGCTGTTTTTT.

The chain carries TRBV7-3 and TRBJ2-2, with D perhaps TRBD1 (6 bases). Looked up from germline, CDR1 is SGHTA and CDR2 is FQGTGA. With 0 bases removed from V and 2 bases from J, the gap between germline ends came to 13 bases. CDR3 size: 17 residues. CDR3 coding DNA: TGTGCCAGCAGCTTAACATCGGCAGGGGCTAACACCGGGGAGCTGTTTTTT. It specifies CASSLTSAGANTGELFF. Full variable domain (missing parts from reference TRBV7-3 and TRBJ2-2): GAGVSQTPSNKVTEKGKYVELRCDPISGHTALYWYRQSLGQGPEFLIYFQGTGAADDSGLPNDRFFAVRPEGSVSTLKIQRTERGDSAVYLCASSLTSAGANTGELFFGEGSRLTVL.

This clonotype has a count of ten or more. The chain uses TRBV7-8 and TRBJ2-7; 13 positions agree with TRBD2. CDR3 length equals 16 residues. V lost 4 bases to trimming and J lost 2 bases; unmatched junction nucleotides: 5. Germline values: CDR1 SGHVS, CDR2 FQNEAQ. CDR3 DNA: TGTGCCAGCAGCTGGGGGGGACTAGCGGGGCCCTACGAGCAGTACTTC. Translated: CASSWGGLAGPYEQYF.

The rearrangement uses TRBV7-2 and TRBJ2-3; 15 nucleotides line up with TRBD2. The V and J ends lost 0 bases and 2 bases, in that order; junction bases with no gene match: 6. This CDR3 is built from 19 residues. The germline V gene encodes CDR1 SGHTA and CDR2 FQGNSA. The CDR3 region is CASSLAPGLAGGYTDTQYF. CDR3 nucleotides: TGTGCCAGCAGCTTAGCTCCGGGACTAGCGGGGGGCTACACAGATACGCAGTATTTT.

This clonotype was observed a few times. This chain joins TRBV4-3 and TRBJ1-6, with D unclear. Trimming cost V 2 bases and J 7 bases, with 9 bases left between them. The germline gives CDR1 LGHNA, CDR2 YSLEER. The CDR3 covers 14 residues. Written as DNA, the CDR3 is TGCGCCAGCAGCCAAAACTTAGGGAATTCACCCCTCCACTTT. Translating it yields CASSQNLGNSPLHF.

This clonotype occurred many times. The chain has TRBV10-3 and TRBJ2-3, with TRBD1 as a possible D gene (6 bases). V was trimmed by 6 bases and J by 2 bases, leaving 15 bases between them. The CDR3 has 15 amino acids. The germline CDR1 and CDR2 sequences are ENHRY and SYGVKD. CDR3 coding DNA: TGTGCCATCAGGGGGGCAGAACGGGACACAGATACGCAGTATTTT. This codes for CAIRGAERDTDTQYF.

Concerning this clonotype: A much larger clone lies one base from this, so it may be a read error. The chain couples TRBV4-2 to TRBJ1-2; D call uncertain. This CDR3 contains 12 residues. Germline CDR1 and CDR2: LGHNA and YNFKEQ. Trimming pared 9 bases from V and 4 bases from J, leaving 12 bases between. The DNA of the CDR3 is TGTGCCAGAAGCTACGCAGGCTATGGCTACACCTTC. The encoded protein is CARSYAGYGYTF.

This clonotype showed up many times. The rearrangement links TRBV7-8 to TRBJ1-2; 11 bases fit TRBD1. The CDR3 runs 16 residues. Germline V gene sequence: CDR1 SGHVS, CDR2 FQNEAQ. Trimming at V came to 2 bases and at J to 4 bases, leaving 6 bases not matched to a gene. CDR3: CASSLSGTGGLYGYTF. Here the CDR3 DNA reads TGTGCCAGCAGCTTATCTGGGACAGGGGGGCTCTATGGCTACACCTTC.

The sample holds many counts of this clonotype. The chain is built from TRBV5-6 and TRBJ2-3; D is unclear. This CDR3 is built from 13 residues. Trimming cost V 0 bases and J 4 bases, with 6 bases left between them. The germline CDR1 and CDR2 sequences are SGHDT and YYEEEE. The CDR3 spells CASSLDAPDTQYF. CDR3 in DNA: TGTGCCAGCAGCTTGGACGCGCCAGATACGCAGTATTTT.

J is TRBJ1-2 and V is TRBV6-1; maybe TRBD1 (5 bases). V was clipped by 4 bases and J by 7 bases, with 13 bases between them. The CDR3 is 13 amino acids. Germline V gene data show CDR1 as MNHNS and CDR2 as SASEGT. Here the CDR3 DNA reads TGTGCCAGCAGTGCCGCAGGGTCTGGTGGCTACACCTTC. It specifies CASSAAGSGGYTF.

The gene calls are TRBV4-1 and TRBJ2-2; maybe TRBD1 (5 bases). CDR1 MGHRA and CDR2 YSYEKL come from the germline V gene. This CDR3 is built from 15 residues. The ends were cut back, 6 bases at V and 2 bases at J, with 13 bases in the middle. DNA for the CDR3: TGCGCCAGCAGTTCCGACAGTTTTAACACCGGGGAGCTGTTTTTT. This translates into CASSSDSFNTGELFF.

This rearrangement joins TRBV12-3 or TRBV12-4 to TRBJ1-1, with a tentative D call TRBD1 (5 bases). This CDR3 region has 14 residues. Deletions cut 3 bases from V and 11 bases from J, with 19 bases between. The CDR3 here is CASSFAGYGARAFF. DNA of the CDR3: TGTGCCAGCAGTTTCGCAGGGTACGGCGCGCGGGCTTTCTTT.

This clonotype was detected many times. The CDR3 loop is CASSFWSGGGRYTF. The CDR3 coding sequence is TGTGCCAGCAGTTTTTGGTCGGGGGGAGGGCGCTACACCTTC. The rearrangement joins TRBV28 to TRBJ1-2, with D perhaps matching TRBD1 (5 bases). The CDR3 totals 14 residues. The germline V gene has CDR1 MDHEN and CDR2 SYDVKM. V was clipped by 3 bases and J by 9 bases, with 17 bases between them.